These 24 T cell receptor beta chains were all obtained from the same sample, sequenced in a study of monozygotic twins with inflammatory bowel disease. TCRdb reprocessed the 5' RACE reads and reports one entry per CDR3 protein, with no DNA. The specimen's table records around 450,000 distinct CDR3 sequences. The material sequenced was blood. These receptors were taken from a human donor with ulcerative colitis or Crohn's disease, or a healthy co-twin of an affected twin (not recorded which).

The CDR3 sequence: CASSPPTLGTDTQYF. This chain joins TRBV18 and TRBJ2-3. The CDR3 extends over 15 amino acids. In germline, CDR1 is KGHSH, CDR2 LQKENI.

The chain employs TRBV7-9 and TRBJ2-3; no DNA is available, so the TRBD2 call from TCRdb remains unchecked. Germline CDR1 SEHNR, CDR2 FQNEAQ (reference sequence). CDR3 length equals 17 residues. The CDR3 sequence: CASSFGTGTSGTDTQYF.

The chain recombines TRBV11-2 with TRBJ2-7; TCRdb's D call, TRBD1, is unchecked because there is no DNA. The germline V gene encodes CDR1 SGHAT and CDR2 FQNNGV. There are 14 residues in the CDR3. The CDR3 region is CASSFPLPHYEQYF.

Here the CDR3 reads CASSPAGSSQYF. The rearrangement uses TRBV5-4 and TRBJ2-3; the D call of TRBD2 rests on TCRdb alone, since no DNA is present to check it. The germline V gene encodes CDR1 SGHNT and CDR2 YYREEE (reference sequence). CDR3 length equals 12 residues.

The chain joins TRBV29-1 to TRBJ2-2; TCRdb returns TRBD1, unconfirmable since there is no DNA. This CDR3 spans 14 amino acids. From germline, CDR1 is SQVTM and CDR2 ANQGSEA. This CDR3 reads CSVSGGSNTGELFF.

The rearrangement uses TRBV15 and TRBJ1-5. CDR3 length: 14 residues. The V gene's germline CDR1 is LNHNV and CDR2 YYDKDF (reference sequence). The CDR3 spells CATRGRSPNQPQHF.

This sequence joins TRBV29-1 and TRBJ1-2; checking the TCRdb D call of TRBD1 is not possible without DNA. Germline CDR1 SQVTM, CDR2 ANQGSEA. This CDR3 is 17 amino acids long. CDR3 residues: CSVDGVQGSGSLYGYTF.

The chain links TRBV5-6 to TRBJ2-1. The CDR3 is 13 residues long. CDR1 is SGHDT, CDR2 YYEEEE, per germline. The CDR3 region is CASSSISGNEQFF.

CDR3: CASIRTGGTNEKLFF. The gene calls are TRBV6-1 and TRBJ1-4; TCRdb's D gene call, TRBD1, goes unchecked for lack of DNA. The CDR3 loop spans 15 amino acids. The germline CDR1 and CDR2 sequences are MNHNS and SASEGT.

The chain links TRBV5-1 to TRBJ2-1; TCRdb proposes TRBD1, but this gene call is untestable without DNA. CDR1 and CDR2 from the germline V gene are SGHRS and YFSETQ. This CDR3 has 15 amino acids. The CDR3 is CASSLSGGTGDEQFF.

The CDR3 region is CSAREPGTVGKTQYF. The V call is TRBV20-1, the J call TRBJ2-5; the TRBD1 assignment by TCRdb is unverifiable without DNA. The CDR3 covers 15 residues. Looked up from germline, CDR1 is DFQATT and CDR2 is SNEGSKA (reference sequence).

The V call is TRBV5-5, the J call TRBJ1-5. Germline V gene lookup returns CDR1 SGHKS and CDR2 YYEKEE (reference sequence). The CDR3 is 17 residues long. The CDR3 region is CASSLGTQLAGNQPQHF.

The chain employs TRBV12-3 or TRBV12-4 and TRBJ1-2; with no DNA, the TCRdb D assignment of TRBD1 cannot be verified. The CDR3 contains 13 residues. CDR3 loop: CASSLGGQPHYTF.

The rearrangement uses TRBV13 and TRBJ2-3; lacking DNA, the TRBD1 call made by TCRdb goes unchecked. From germline, CDR1 is PRHDT and CDR2 FYEKMQ (reference sequence). The CDR3 contains 15 residues. CDR3 loop: CASSSGQGTTDTQYF.

The chain recombines TRBV5-1 with TRBJ1-1; TCRdb proposes TRBD1, but this gene call is untestable without DNA. The germline V gene encodes CDR1 SGHRS and CDR2 YFSETQ. The CDR3 loop spans 15 amino acids. This chain's CDR3 is CASSPLTGAGTEAFF.

The chain employs TRBV20-1 and TRBJ2-1; the TCRdb call, TRBD2, lacks DNA for checking. Germline V gives CDR1 DFQATT, CDR2 SNEGSKA (reference sequence). The CDR3 spans 14 residues. The CDR3 loop is CSAISGSSHNEQFF.

The rearrangement links TRBV28 to TRBJ2-3; as DNA is missing, the TRBD2 call by TCRdb cannot be tested. CDR3 length equals 17 residues. CDR1 and CDR2 from the germline V gene are MDHEN and SYDVKM. CDR3 protein: CASSLDGLAGGTDTQYF.

The V call is TRBV29-1, the J call TRBJ2-5. The germline V gene encodes CDR1 SQVTM and CDR2 ANQGSEA. This CDR3 region has 13 residues. The CDR3 protein is CSVDYSYQETQYF. The full variable domain, its missing parts supplied by reference TRBV29-1 and TRBJ2-5, is SAVISQKPSRDICQRGTSLTIQCQVDSQVTMMFWYRQQPGQSLTLIATANQGSEATYESGFVIDKFPISRPNLTFSTLTVSNMSPEDSSIYLCSVDYSYQETQYFGPGTRLLVL.

The chain links TRBV14 to TRBJ1-6; with no DNA, the TCRdb D assignment of TRBD1 cannot be verified. The length of the CDR3 is 15 residues. CDR1 SGHDN and CDR2 FVKESK come from the germline V gene. The CDR3 loop reads CASSQGRGRNSPLHF.

The chain couples TRBV7-7 to TRBJ2-5; TCRdb names TRBD1, which stays unverified in the absence of DNA. This CDR3 is built from 13 residues. Per germline, CDR1 SSHAT and CDR2 FNYEAQ (reference sequence). The CDR3 loop is CASSPLGGQTQYF.

The chain couples TRBV6-5 to TRBJ1-3. Germline V gives CDR1 MNHEY, CDR2 SVGAGI. The CDR3 extends over 15 amino acids. This CDR3 is CASSYSYLGGNTIYF.

The chain links TRBV7-2 to TRBJ1-5; TCRdb reports TRBD1, a call that lacks DNA to check it against. Per germline, CDR1 SGHTA and CDR2 FQGNSA. The length of the CDR3 is 17 residues. The CDR3: CASSFRTGGLSNQPQHF.

V gene TRBV6-1 combines with J gene TRBJ2-7; the TCRdb D gene call, TRBD1, has no DNA to confirm it. Germline CDR1 MNHNS, CDR2 SASEGT. The CDR3 runs 14 residues. CDR3 loop: CASSAFGTESEQYF.

The chain uses TRBV19 and TRBJ2-1; lacking DNA, the TRBD2 call made by TCRdb goes unchecked. CDR1 and CDR2 (germline): LNHDA, SQIVND (reference sequence). The length of the CDR3 is 15 residues. CDR3 amino acids: CASTQSGRAREEQFF. The whole variable domain, filled in from reference TRBV19 and TRBJ2-1, reads DGGITQSPKYLFRKEGQNVTLSCEQNLNHDAMYWYRQDPGQGLRLIYYSQIVNDFQKGDIAEGYSVSREKKESFPLTVTSAQKNPTAFYLCASTQSGRAREEQFFGPGTRLTVL.